This paragraph covers one TCR beta chain sequence. Germline V CDR1 and CDR2: SGDLS, YYNGEE. The junction had 12 bases not matched to a gene; V was cut back by 4 bases and J by 3 bases. The CDR3 contains 16 residues. This sample stems from a study of blood T cell repertoires in COVID-19. For the study at large: PBMCs, B-cell-depleted T cells, or T cells provided the cDNA or gDNA that made up the material.

Authors' data handling: For nucleated cells, counts were estimated from reference gene primer amplification. Sequenced by immunoSEQ multiplex PCR; TCRdb stores in-frame clones only, minus some. D and trimming were read from the DNA, whereas the V and J calls and clone size are those reported in that table. This table has 200,000 to 250,000 clones, 80% to 85% appearing once. A Seattle source enrolled patients during active infection and followed them longitudinally. The rearrangement uses TRBV9 and TRBJ2-7, with 8 bases aligning to TRBD2. The sequence derives from a woman in her 70s with COVID-19, enrolled during active disease. The sample consisted of peripheral blood. CDR3 protein: CASSLRGAGDFYEQYF. CDR3 coding DNA: TGTGCCAGCAGCCTCCGGGGAGCGGGAGATTTCTACGAGCAGTACTTC. The full variable domain, rest sourced from reference TRBV9 and TRBJ2-7, is DSGVTQTPKHLITATGQRVTLRCSPRSGDLSVYWYQQSLDQGLQFLIQYYNGEERAKGNILERFSAQQFPDLHSELNLSSLELGDSALYFCASSLRGAGDFYEQYFGPGTRLTVT.